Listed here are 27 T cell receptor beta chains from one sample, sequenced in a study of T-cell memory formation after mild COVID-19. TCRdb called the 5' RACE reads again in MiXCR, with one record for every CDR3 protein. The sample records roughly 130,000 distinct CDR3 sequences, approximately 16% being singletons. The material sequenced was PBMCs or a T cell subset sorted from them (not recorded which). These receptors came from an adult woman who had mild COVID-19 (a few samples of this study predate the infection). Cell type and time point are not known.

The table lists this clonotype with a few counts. CDR3 loop: CASRIPGLNYGYTF. The CDR3 DNA follows: TGTGCCAGCAGGATTCCAGGGCTAAACTATGGCTACACCTTC. The chain recombines TRBV6-5 with TRBJ1-2; tentatively, D is TRBD1 (5 bases). Trimming cost V 6 bases and J 2 bases, with 13 bases left between them. Per germline, CDR1 MNHEY and CDR2 SVGAGI. The CDR3 contains 14 residues.

The CDR3 loop is CASSLRRGRSGQETQYF. CDR3 coding DNA: TGTGCCAGCAGCTTGAGGAGGGGGCGCAGTGGACAAGAGACCCAGTACTTC. J is TRBJ2-5 and V is TRBV13; D is possibly TRBD1 (7 bases). The CDR3 runs 17 residues. Germline values: CDR1 PRHDT, CDR2 FYEKMQ (reference sequence). The germline V and J ends were trimmed by 3 bases and 2 bases, with 19 bases remaining between them.

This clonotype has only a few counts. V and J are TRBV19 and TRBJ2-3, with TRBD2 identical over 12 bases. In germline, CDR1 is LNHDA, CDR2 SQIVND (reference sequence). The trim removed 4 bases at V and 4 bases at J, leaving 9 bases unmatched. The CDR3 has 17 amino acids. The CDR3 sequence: CASSKALTSGGSDTQYF. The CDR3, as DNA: TGTGCCAGTAGTAAAGCCCTCACTAGCGGGGGGTCAGATACGCAGTATTTT.

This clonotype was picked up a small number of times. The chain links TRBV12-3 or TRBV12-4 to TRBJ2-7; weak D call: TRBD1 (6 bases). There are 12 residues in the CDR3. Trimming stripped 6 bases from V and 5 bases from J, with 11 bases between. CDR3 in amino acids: CASSGRGDEQYF. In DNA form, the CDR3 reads TGTGCCAGCAGCGGCAGGGGCGACGAGCAGTACTTC.

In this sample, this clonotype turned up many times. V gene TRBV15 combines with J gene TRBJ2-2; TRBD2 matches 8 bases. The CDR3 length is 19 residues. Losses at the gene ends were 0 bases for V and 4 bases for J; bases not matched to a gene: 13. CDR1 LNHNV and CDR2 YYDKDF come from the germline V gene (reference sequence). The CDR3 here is CATSRDRSGSGGFTGELFF. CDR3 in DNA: TGTGCCACCAGCAGAGATCGGTCCGGGTCGGGAGGGTTCACCGGGGAGCTGTTTTTT. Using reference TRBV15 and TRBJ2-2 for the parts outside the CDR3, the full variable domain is DAMVIQNPRYQVTQFGKPVTLSCSQTLNHNVMYWYQQKSSQAPKLLFHYYDKDFNNEADTPDNFQSRRPNTSFCFLDIRSPGLGDTAMYLCATSRDRSGSGGFTGELFFGEGSRLTVL.

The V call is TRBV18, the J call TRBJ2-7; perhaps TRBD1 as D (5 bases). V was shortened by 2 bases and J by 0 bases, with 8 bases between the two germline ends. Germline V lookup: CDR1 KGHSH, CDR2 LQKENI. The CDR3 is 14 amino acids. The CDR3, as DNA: TGTGCCAGCTCACCAGGCAGGGCCTCCTACGAGCAGTACTTC. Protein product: CASSPGRASYEQYF.

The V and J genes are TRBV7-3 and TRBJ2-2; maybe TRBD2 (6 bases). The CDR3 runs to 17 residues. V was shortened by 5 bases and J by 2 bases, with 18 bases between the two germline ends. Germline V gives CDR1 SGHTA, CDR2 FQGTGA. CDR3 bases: TGTGCCAGCAGCGCCTCGGGACTTTTATTAAACACCGGGGAGCTGTTTTTT. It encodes CASSASGLLLNTGELFF.

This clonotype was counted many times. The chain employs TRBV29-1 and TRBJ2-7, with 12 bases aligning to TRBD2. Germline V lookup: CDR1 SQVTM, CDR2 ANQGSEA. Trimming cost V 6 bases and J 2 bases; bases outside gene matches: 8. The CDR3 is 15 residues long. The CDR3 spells CSVSGTSGPTYEQYF. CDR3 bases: TGCAGCGTCTCCGGGACTAGCGGGCCGACCTACGAGCAGTACTTC.

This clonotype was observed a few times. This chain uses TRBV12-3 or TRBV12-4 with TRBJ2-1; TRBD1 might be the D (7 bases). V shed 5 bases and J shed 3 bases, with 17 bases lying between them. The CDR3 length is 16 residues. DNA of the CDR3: TGTGCCAGCAGTCAGGCCCAGGGGGGACTCTACAATGAGCAGTTCTTC. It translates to CASSQAQGGLYNEQFF.

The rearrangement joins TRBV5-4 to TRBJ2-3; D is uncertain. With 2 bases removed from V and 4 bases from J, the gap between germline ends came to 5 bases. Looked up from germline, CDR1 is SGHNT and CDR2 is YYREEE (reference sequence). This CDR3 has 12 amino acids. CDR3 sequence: CASSFPSDTQYF. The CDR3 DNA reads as TGTGCCAGCAGCTTTCCCTCAGATACGCAGTATTTT.

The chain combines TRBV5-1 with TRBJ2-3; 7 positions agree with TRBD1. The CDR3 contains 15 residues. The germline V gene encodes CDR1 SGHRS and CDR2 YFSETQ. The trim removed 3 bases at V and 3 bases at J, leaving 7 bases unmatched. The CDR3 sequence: CASSWAPGGTDTQYF. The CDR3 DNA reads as TGCGCCAGCAGCTGGGCCCCAGGGGGAACAGATACGCAGTATTTT.

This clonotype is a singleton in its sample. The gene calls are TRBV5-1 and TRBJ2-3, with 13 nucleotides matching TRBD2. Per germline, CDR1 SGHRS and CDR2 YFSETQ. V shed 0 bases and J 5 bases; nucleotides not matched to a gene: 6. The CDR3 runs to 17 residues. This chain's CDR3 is CASSLVGTSGAGDTQYF. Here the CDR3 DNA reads TGCGCCAGCAGCTTGGTGGGGACTAGCGGGGCTGGAGATACGCAGTATTTT.

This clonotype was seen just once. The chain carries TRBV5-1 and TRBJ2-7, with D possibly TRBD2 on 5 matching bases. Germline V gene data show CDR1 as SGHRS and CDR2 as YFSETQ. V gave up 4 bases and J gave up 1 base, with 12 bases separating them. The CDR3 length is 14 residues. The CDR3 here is CASSPASGSYEQYF. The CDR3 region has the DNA TGCGCCAGCAGCCCGGCGAGCGGTTCCTACGAGCAGTACTTC.

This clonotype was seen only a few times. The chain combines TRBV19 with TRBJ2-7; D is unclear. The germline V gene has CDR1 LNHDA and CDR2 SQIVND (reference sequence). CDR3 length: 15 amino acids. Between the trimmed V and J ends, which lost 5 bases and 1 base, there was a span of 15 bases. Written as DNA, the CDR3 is TGTGCCAGTAGTTACGGCCTGGTCGGTTCCTACGAGCAGTACTTC. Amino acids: CASSYGLVGSYEQYF.

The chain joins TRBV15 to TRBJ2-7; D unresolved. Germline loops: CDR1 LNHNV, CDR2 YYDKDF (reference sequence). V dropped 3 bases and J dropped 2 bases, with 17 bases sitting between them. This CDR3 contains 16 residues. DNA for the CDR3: TGTGCCACCAGCAGCGAACCCAGATTAAGCCCCTACGAGCAGTACTTC. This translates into CATSSEPRLSPYEQYF.

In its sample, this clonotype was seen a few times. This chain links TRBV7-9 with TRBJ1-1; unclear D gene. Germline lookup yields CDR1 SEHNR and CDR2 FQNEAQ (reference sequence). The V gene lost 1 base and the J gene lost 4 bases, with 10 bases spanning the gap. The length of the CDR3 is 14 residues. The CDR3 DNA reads TGTGCCAGCAGCTTAGAGCAAACGTCCACTGAAGCTTTCTTT. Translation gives CASSLEQTSTEAFF.

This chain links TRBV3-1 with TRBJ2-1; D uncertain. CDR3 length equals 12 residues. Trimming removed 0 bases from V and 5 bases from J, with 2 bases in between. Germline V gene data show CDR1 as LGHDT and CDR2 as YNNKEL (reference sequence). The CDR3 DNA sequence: TGTGCCAGCAGCCAAGAGAACAATGAGCAGTTCTTC. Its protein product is CASSQENNEQFF.

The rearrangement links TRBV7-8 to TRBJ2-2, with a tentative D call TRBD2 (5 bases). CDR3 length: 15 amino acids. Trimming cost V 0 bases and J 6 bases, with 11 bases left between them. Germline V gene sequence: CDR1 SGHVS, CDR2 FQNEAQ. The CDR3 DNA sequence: TGTGCCAGCAGCTTAGCCGGAGCGGCCGCCGGGGAGCTGTTTTTT. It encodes CASSLAGAAAGELFF.

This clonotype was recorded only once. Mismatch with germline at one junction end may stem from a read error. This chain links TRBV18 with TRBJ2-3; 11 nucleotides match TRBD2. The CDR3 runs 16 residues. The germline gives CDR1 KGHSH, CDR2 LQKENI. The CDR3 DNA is TGTGCCAGATCACCGCGACTAGCGGGAAGCACAGATACGCAGTATTTT. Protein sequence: CARSPRLAGSTDTQYF.

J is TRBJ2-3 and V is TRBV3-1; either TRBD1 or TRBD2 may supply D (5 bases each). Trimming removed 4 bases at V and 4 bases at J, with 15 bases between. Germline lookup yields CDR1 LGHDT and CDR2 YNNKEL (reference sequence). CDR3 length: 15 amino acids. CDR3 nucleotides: TGTGCCAGCAGCCGTCTCGGGACCGGGCCAGATACGCAGTATTTT. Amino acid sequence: CASSRLGTGPDTQYF.

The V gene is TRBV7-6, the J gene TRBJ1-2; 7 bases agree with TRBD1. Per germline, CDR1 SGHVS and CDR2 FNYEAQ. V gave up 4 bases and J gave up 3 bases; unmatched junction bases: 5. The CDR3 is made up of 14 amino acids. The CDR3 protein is CASSSGTAYYGYTF. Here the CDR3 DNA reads TGTGCCAGCAGCTCAGGGACAGCCTACTATGGCTACACCTTC.

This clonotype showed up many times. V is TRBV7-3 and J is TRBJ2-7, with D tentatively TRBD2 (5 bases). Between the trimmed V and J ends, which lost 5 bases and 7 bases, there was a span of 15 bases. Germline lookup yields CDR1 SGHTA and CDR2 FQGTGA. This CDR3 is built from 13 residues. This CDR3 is CASSPADRGEQYF. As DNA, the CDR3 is TGTGCCAGCAGCCCCGCCGACCGCGGGGAGCAGTACTTC.

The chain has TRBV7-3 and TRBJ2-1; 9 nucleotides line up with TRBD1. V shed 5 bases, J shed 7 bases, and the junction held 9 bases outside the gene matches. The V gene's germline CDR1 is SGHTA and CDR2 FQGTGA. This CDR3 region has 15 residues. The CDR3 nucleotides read TGTGCCAGCAGCCCGACAGGGGGGGCCCCAAATGAGCAGTTCTTC. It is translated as CASSPTGGAPNEQFF.

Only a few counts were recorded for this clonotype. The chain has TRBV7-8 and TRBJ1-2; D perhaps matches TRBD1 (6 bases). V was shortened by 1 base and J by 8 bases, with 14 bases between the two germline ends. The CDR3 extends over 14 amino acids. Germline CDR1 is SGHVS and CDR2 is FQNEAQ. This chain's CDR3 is CASSLGAGVEGYTF. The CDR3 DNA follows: TGTGCCAGCAGCTTAGGGGCAGGGGTAGAGGGCTACACCTTC.

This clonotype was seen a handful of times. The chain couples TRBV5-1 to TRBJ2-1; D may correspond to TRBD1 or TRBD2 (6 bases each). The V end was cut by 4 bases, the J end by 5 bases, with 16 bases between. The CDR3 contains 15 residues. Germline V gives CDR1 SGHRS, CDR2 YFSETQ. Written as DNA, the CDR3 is TGCGCCAGCAGCCAGGGGCTAGGGGGGAACAATGAGCAGTTCTTC. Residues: CASSQGLGGNNEQFF.

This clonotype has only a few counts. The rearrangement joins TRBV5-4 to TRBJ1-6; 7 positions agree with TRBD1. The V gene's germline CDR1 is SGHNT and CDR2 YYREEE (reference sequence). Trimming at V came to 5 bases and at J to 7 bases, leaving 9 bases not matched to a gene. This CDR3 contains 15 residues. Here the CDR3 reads CASRVTGQRNSPLHF. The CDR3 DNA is TGTGCCAGCAGAGTGACAGGGCAGAGAAATTCACCCCTCCACTTT.

Here the CDR3 reads CAWSDRTGIVEQFF. In nucleotides, the CDR3 is TGTGCCTGGAGCGACCGAACGGGAATCGTTGAGCAGTTCTTC. The V gene is TRBV30, the J gene TRBJ2-1; D possibly corresponds to TRBD2 (5 bases). The V gene lost 3 bases and the J gene lost 9 bases, with 18 bases spanning the gap. Germline V gene sequence: CDR1 GTSNPN, CDR2 SVGIG (reference sequence). The length of the CDR3 is 14 residues.